A selection of T cell receptor beta chains follows, all from one sample in a study of shared clonotypes between healthy human individuals. TCRdb's table, derived via immunoSEQ multiplex PCR, lists solely in-frame clones and lacks some. The sample carries some 700,000 clones, 80% to 95% recorded once. The sample consisted of memory CD8+ T cells from PBMCs. Receptors were obtained from a man aged 18 to 29 in good health. Some clones in this sample may be carry-over from other donors' samples. CDR3s include the opening cysteine and the closing phenylalanine or tryptophan. A D gene is named only where the DNA matches it firmly. Size tells how often a clone was seen (once, few, many) or the class of an expanded clone, and some rows leave it out.

V gene	clone size	J gene	D gene	CDR3 protein	CDR3 DNA
TRBV4-1	NA	TRBJ2-3	TRBD2	CASSQGLAGADTQYF	TGCGCCAGCAGCCAAGGGCTAGCGGGAGCCGATACGCAGTATTTT
TRBV14	NA	TRBJ2-3	NA	CASSFPRTDTQYF	TGTGCCAGCAGCTTCCCCCGGACAGATACGCAGTATTTT
TRBV7-2	NA	TRBJ1-2	TRBD1	CASSPLRGHGYTF	TGTGCCAGCAGCCCCCTCAGGGGGCACGGCTACACCTTC
TRBV28	NA	TRBJ1-3	TRBD1	CASSFGTGGFNFPGNTIYF	TGTGCCAGCAGTTTTGGGACAGGGGGCTTCAATTTTCCTGGAAACACCATATATTTT
TRBV7-9	once	TRBJ2-6	NA	CASSHPGPGGANVLTF	TGTGCCAGCAGCCACCCCGGCCCCGGGGGGGCCAACGTCCTGACTTTC
TRBV10-2	NA	TRBJ1-1	NA	CASRKDLFMNTEAFF	TGCGCCAGCAGGAAAGACCTCTTTATGAACACTGAAGCTTTCTTT
TRBV19	NA	TRBJ2-7	TRBD2	CASSIRAGVYEQYF	TGTGCCAGTAGTATCAGAGCGGGAGTCTACGAGCAGTACTTC
TRBV29-1	NA	TRBJ2-3	NA	CSVGGATDTQYF	TGCAGCGTTGGTGGGGCAACAGATACGCAGTATTTT
TRBV7-9	NA	TRBJ2-6	NA	CASSLSIDNVLTF	TGTGCCAGCAGCTTGTCGATCGACAACGTCCTGACTTTC
TRBV28	NA	TRBJ2-1	TRBD2	CASSLGTSVNNEQFF	TGTGCCAGCAGTTTGGGGACTAGCGTAAACAATGAGCAGTTCTTC
TRBV14	NA	TRBJ2-7	TRBD2	CASSQGREGYEQYF	TGTGCCAGCAGCCAGGGGCGGGAGGGCTACGAGCAGTACTTC
TRBV6-5	NA	TRBJ2-2	NA	CASSYPGEEELFF	TGTGCCAGCAGTTACCCGGGTGAAGAGGAGCTGTTTTTT
TRBV6-1	NA	TRBJ2-7	NA	CASSEDFDYEQYF	TGTGCCAGCAGTGAAGATTTTGACTACGAGCAGTACTTC
TRBV27	NA	TRBJ2-3	NA	CASSLLRQESTDTQYF	TGTGCCAGCAGTTTACTCAGACAGGAGTCCACAGATACGCAGTATTTT
TRBV15	NA	TRBJ2-1	TRBD2	CATSTTLITSGRAHYNEQFF	TGTGCCACCAGCACAACTCTGATAACTAGCGGGAGGGCCCACTACAATGAGCAGTTCTTC
TRBV4-1	NA	TRBJ2-7	NA	CASSQSDEQYF	TGCGCCAGCAGCCAGTCGGACGAGCAGTACTTC
TRBV27	NA	TRBJ2-6	NA	CASSFRTVSSGANVLTF	TGTGCCAGCAGTTTCAGGACAGTATCCTCTGGGGCCAACGTCCTGACTTTC
TRBV27	NA	TRBJ1-2	TRBD1	CASSDRGGYGYTF	TGTGCCAGCAGCGACAGGGGGGGCTATGGCTACACCTTC
TRBV9	many	TRBJ2-3	NA	CASSGPGTASTDTQYF	TGTGCCAGCAGCGGTCCCGGGACTGCTAGCACAGATACGCAGTATTTT
TRBV4-1	NA	TRBJ2-3	TRBD1	CASSRIGQGSDTQYF	TGCGCCAGCAGCCGAATTGGACAGGGTTCAGATACGCAGTATTTT
TRBV5-4	NA	TRBJ1-1	NA	CASSGRTDPEAFF	TGTGCCAGCAGCGGTCGGACAGACCCTGAAGCTTTCTTT
TRBV4-1	NA	TRBJ1-5	NA	CASSQGPGKLGGSNQPQHF	TGCGCCAGCAGCCAAGGCCCAGGCAAGTTAGGAGGGAGCAATCAGCCCCAGCATTTT
TRBV7-9	NA	TRBJ2-5	NA	CASNIDGGRLLQETQYF	TGTGCCAGCAACATCGATGGGGGCAGACTACTCCAAGAGACCCAGTACTTC
TRBV29-1	NA	TRBJ2-7	TRBD2	CSVEGLAGAYEQYF	TGCAGCGTTGAGGGACTAGCGGGTGCCTACGAGCAGTACTTC
TRBV4-3	NA	TRBJ1-1	TRBD1	CASSQEGGMDTEAFF	TGCGCCAGCAGCCAAGAAGGGGGCATGGACACTGAAGCTTTCTTT
TRBV13	NA	TRBJ2-7	NA	CASSSRAILSYEQYF	TGTGCCAGCAGCTCTCGGGCCATATTATCCTACGAGCAGTACTTC
TRBV4-1	NA	TRBJ2-7	TRBD1	CASSLSPGQGILYEQYF	TGCGCCAGCAGCCTATCACCGGGACAGGGAATCCTCTACGAGCAGTACTTC
TRBV7-2	once	TRBJ1-2	NA	CASSLAPWVPGGYTF	TGTGCCAGCAGCCTGGCGCCCTGGGTGCCGGGGGGCTACACCTTC
TRBV5-4	NA	TRBJ1-1	NA	CASSPPDPGDTEAFF	TGTGCCAGCAGCCCCCCCGACCCTGGGGACACTGAAGCTTTCTTT
TRBV9	NA	TRBJ2-7	TRBD2	CASSVGGRGSYEQYF	TGTGCCAGCAGCGTAGGTGGGAGGGGATCCTACGAGCAGTACTTC
TRBV19	many	TRBJ1-3	NA	CASSPGLHSGNTIYF	TGTGCCAGTAGCCCGGGACTGCACTCTGGAAACACCATATATTTT
TRBV7-2	NA	TRBJ2-7	TRBD1	CASSLGQLYEQYF	TGTGCCAGCAGCCTGGGACAGCTCTACGAGCAGTACTTC
TRBV15	NA	TRBJ2-1	TRBD2	CASRGLLAGGDEQFF	TGTGCCTCCCGCGGCCTACTAGCGGGGGGGGATGAGCAGTTCTTC
TRBV5-1	NA	TRBJ2-1	TRBD2	CASSLYPEREMVYNEQFF	TGCGCCAGCAGCTTGTACCCCGAGCGGGAGATGGTCTACAATGAGCAGTTCTTC
TRBV27	NA	TRBJ2-7	TRBD1	CASSGPGQGGEQYF	TGTGCCAGCAGTGGGCCGGGACAGGGCGGCGAGCAGTACTTC
TRBV27	NA	TRBJ1-1	TRBD1	CASSYRQGNTEAFF	TGTGCCAGCAGCTACAGACAGGGGAACACTGAAGCTTTCTTT
TRBV30	many	TRBJ2-1	TRBD2	CAWSVSGTHHEQFF	TGTGCCTGGAGTGTTAGCGGGACTCACCATGAGCAGTTCTTC
TRBV7-9	NA	TRBJ2-7	TRBD2	CASTRLAGAREQYF	TGTGCCAGCACCCGACTAGCGGGAGCTCGTGAGCAGTACTTC
TRBV15	once	TRBJ2-7	NA	CATSRGDLGSYEQYF	TGTGCCACCAGCAGAGGGGACCTCGGCTCCTACGAGCAGTACTTC
TRBV19	NA	TRBJ2-7	TRBD2	CASKHSGISYEQYF	TGTGCCAGTAAGCATAGCGGGATCTCCTACGAGCAGTACTTC
TRBV4-1	NA	TRBJ2-1	NA	CASSLTPGYNEQFF	TGCGCCAGCAGCCTTACCCCGGGGTACAATGAGCAGTTCTTC
TRBV4-3	NA	TRBJ2-3	TRBD1	CASSQTGGSAYTQYF	TGCGCCAGCAGCCAAACAGGGGGCTCGGCTTATACGCAGTATTTT
TRBV9	NA	TRBJ2-5	NA	CASSVVGGVGETQYF	TGTGCCAGCAGCGTAGTAGGGGGAGTGGGCGAGACCCAGTACTTC
TRBV10-2	NA	TRBJ1-5	NA	CASSRHGGQPQHF	TGCGCCAGCAGTAGACACGGGGGTCAGCCCCAGCATTTT
TRBV7-3	NA	TRBJ2-1	TRBD2	CASSLLLAEYNEQFF	TGTGCCAGCAGCTTATTACTAGCGGAGTACAATGAGCAGTTCTTC
TRBV27	NA	TRBJ2-3	NA	CASSLWQGGDTQYF	TGTGCCAGCAGTTTATGGCAGGGCGGAGATACGCAGTATTTT
TRBV20-1	NA	TRBJ2-7	TRBD2	CSIGLADEQYF	TGCAGCATCGGACTAGCGGACGAGCAGTACTTC
TRBV6-5	few	TRBJ1-1	NA	CASSYGAAAFF	TGTGCCAGCAGTTACGGGGCCGCGGCTTTCTTT
TRBV27	once	TRBJ2-7	NA	CASSLGGQGYEQYF	TGTGCCAGCAGTTTGGGGGGGCAGGGGTACGAGCAGTACTTC
TRBV7-9	NA	TRBJ1-1	NA	CASSKPKKGGSTEAFF	TGTGCCAGCAGCAAACCCAAGAAGGGTGGGAGCACTGAAGCTTTCTTT
TRBV7-9	NA	TRBJ1-5	TRBD1	CASSSSGTGDQPQHF	TGTGCCAGCAGCTCGTCCGGGACAGGGGATCAGCCCCAGCATTTT
TRBV6-5	NA	TRBJ2-1	TRBD2	CASSQYSTSGKFF	TGTGCCAGCAGCCAGTACTCGACTAGCGGGAAGTTCTTC
TRBV14	NA	TRBJ1-2	NA	CASSQDFQANYGYTF	TGTGCCAGCAGCCAAGATTTCCAGGCCAACTATGGCTACACCTTC
TRBV19	NA	TRBJ1-4	NA	CASSRDVGEKLFF	TGTGCCAGTAGCAGGGACGTAGGTGAAAAACTGTTTTTT
TRBV7-9	NA	TRBJ2-3	TRBD2	CASRPRASGRLNTDTQYF	TGTGCCAGCAGACCGAGGGCTAGCGGGAGATTAAACACAGATACGCAGTATTTT